A single sample is the source of the 23 T cell receptor beta chains below, sequenced in a study of T cell responses to AZD1222 COVID-19 vaccine. Here immunoSEQ multiplex PCR was the method, and the copy in TCRdb shows in-frame clones only, minus some. The table shows 95,000 to 150,000 clones, with around 94% occurring only once. Sequenced material: peripheral blood, taken on day 0 of AZD1222 vaccination. Every receptor here comes from an adult in good health.

The chain is built from TRBV24-1 and TRBJ1-2, with TRBD1 matching over 8 bases. The V segment lost 3 bases and the J segment 7 bases; nucleotides outside the gene matches: 6. Germline lookup yields CDR1 KGHDR and CDR2 SFDVKD. The CDR3 runs to 14 residues. Here the CDR3 DNA reads TGTGCCACCAGTGATCCTCAGGACAGGGCTGGCTACACCTTC. It translates to CATSDPQDRAGYTF.

The genes are TRBV30 and TRBJ1-3; a possible D gene is TRBD1 (6 bases). The CDR3 is made up of 17 amino acids. Looked up from germline, CDR1 is GTSNPN and CDR2 is SVGIG (reference sequence). V was cut by 3 bases and J by 1 base, with 19 bases left in between. The CDR3 is CAWSAWGGGLSGNTIYF. As DNA, the CDR3 is TGTGCCTGGAGCGCATGGGGTGGGGGGCTATCTGGAAACACCATATATTTT.

The V and J genes are TRBV24-1 and TRBJ2-1, with D possibly being TRBD1 or TRBD2 (5 bases each). The CDR3 covers 16 residues. The germline gives CDR1 KGHDR, CDR2 SFDVKD. The V and J ends lost 4 bases and 6 bases respectively, with 18 bases between them. CDR3 coding DNA: TGTGCCACCAGTGACCCCGGCAGGGAGAAGGTCAATGAGCAGTTCTTC. It specifies CATSDPGREKVNEQFF.

The rearrangement joins TRBV11-2 to TRBJ2-1, with D possibly TRBD2 on 5 matching bases. The V gene lost 0 bases and the J gene lost 5 bases, with 11 bases spanning the gap. This CDR3 has 15 amino acids. From germline, CDR1 is SGHAT and CDR2 FQNNGV. CDR3 nucleotide sequence: TGTGCCAGCAGCTTAGATCAGACTAACCACAATGAGCAGTTCTTC. Its protein is CASSLDQTNHNEQFF.

The chain has TRBV5-1 and TRBJ2-2; 8 positions agree with TRBD2. This CDR3 region has 15 residues. Unmatched junction bases numbered 7, after V lost 4 bases and J lost 5 bases. Germline V gives CDR1 SGHRS, CDR2 YFSETQ. CDR3 amino acids: CASSPGLEGTGELFF. The DNA of the CDR3 is TGCGCCAGCAGCCCGGGACTAGAGGGAACCGGGGAGCTGTTTTTT.

The J gene is TRBJ1-1, the V gene TRBV7-2; 7 bases map to TRBD1. CDR3 length equals 16 residues. The germline V gene encodes CDR1 SGHTA and CDR2 FQGNSA. Losses at the gene ends were 3 bases for V and 2 bases for J; bases not matched to a gene: 9. The CDR3 DNA sequence: TGTGCCAGCAGCTTTCCCAGGGGGACGGAAAACACTGAAGCTTTCTTT. Translation gives CASSFPRGTENTEAFF.

This clone was counted once. This chain connects TRBV5-1 to TRBJ2-3; no clear D. Trimming left V 3 bases short and J 6 bases short, with 14 bases between. The CDR3 is 14 amino acids. Germline values: CDR1 SGHRS, CDR2 YFSETQ. The chain's CDR3 is CASSSDPGPDTQYF. The CDR3 nucleotides read TGCGCCAGCAGCTCGGACCCTGGTCCGGATACGCAGTATTTT.

The chain carries TRBV3-1 (or the pseudogene TRBV3-2) and TRBJ2-3; TRBD2 aligns across 8 bases. Trimming cost V 5 bases and J 0 bases; bases outside gene matches: 4. Per the germline V gene, CDR1 is LGHDT and CDR2 is YNNKEL (reference sequence). The CDR3 loop spans 15 amino acids. The CDR3 region has the DNA TGTGCCAGCAGCATTAGCGGGGCAAGCACAGATACGCAGTATTTT. Translating it yields CASSISGASTDTQYF.

The gene calls are TRBV19 and TRBJ1-2; the match to TRBD1 covers 9 bases. Germline assignment: CDR1 LNHDA and CDR2 SQIVND (reference sequence). The ends lost 6 bases at V and 8 bases at J; junction bases unmatched: 10. CDR3 size: 14 residues. The CDR3 region has the DNA TGTGCCAGTAGGTCCGGGACAGGGAGTTTCGGCTACACCTTC. This translates into CASRSGTGSFGYTF.

The sample holds a few counts of this clone. Other DNA sequences in the same sample also yield this CDR3. This rearrangement joins TRBV7-3 to TRBJ2-2; D ambiguous. The CDR3 runs to 16 residues. Trimming took 1 base from V and 3 from J, leaving 12 bases between them. Germline CDR1 reads SGHTA; CDR2 reads FQGTGA. CDR3 in DNA: TGTGCCAGCAGCTTAAATGGCCCCGGTGACACCGGGGAGCTGTTTTTT. This encodes CASSLNGPGDTGELFF.

The V gene is TRBV7-8, the J gene TRBJ2-1, with unresolved D. CDR3 length: 15 residues. The germline V gene encodes CDR1 SGHVS and CDR2 FQNEAQ. Trimming stripped 2 bases from V and 1 base from J, with 9 bases between. DNA of the CDR3: TGTGCCAGCAGCTTAAGGCGCGGATCCTACAATGAGCAGTTCTTC. Its translation is CASSLRRGSYNEQFF.

The chain recombines TRBV7-2 with TRBJ1-2; 8 positions agree with TRBD1. The CDR3 totals 15 residues. Unmatched junction bases numbered 8, after V lost 7 bases and J lost 1 base. From germline, CDR1 is SGHTA and CDR2 FQGNSA. CDR3 loop: CASTDRGGGNYGYTF. The CDR3 DNA sequence: TGTGCCAGCACAGACAGGGGTGGGGGTAACTATGGCTACACCTTC.

The rearrangement links TRBV12-5 to TRBJ1-5; 8 nucleotides agree with TRBD1. The CDR3 is made up of 16 amino acids. J was trimmed by 6 bases and V by 2 bases; bases with no gene match: 9. CDR1 is LGHNT, CDR2 FRNRAP, per germline. CDR3 coding DNA: TGTGCTAGTGGTTTGCCCCGGACAGGGCTTGTTCAGCCCCAGCATTTT. This codes for CASGLPRTGLVQPQHF.

This clone was found a few times. The chain links TRBV5-6 to TRBJ2-2; no firm D call. In germline, CDR1 is SGHDT, CDR2 YYEEEE. The germline V and J ends were trimmed by 0 bases and 5 bases, with 8 bases remaining between them. The CDR3 runs 14 residues. CDR3 sequence: CASSLDINTGELFF. The CDR3 bases are TGTGCCAGCAGCTTGGACATCAATACCGGGGAGCTGTTTTTT.

The V and J genes are TRBV6-1 and TRBJ2-1; weak D call: TRBD2 (5 bases). The CDR3 is made up of 16 amino acids. Trimming removed 1 base from V and 0 bases from J, with 10 bases in between. CDR1 is MNHNS, CDR2 SASEGT, per germline. The CDR3 sequence: CASSEERVSSYNEQFF. The DNA for the CDR3 is TGTGCCAGCAGTGAAGAGAGGGTTAGCTCCTACAATGAGCAGTTCTTC.

V is TRBV7-9 and J is TRBJ1-1, with D perhaps matching TRBD1 (6 bases). Germline V gene data show CDR1 as SEHNR and CDR2 as FQNEAQ (reference sequence). V dropped 5 bases and J dropped 1 base, with 17 bases sitting between them. The CDR3 totals 16 residues. The CDR3 DNA follows: TGTGCCAGCAGCCCCAAGACAGGACTGGCGAACACTGAAGCTTTCTTT. Protein: CASSPKTGLANTEAFF.

The chain combines TRBV24-1 with TRBJ2-3; D is perhaps TRBD1 or TRBD2 (6 bases each). The CDR3 loop spans 14 amino acids. Looked up from germline, CDR1 is KGHDR and CDR2 is SFDVKD. The germline V and J ends were trimmed by 12 bases and 0 bases, with 15 bases remaining between them. The CDR3 sequence is CAASRGGSTDTQYF. CDR3 DNA sequence: TGTGCCGCCTCGCGAGGGGGGAGCACAGATACGCAGTATTTT.

Comment on this clone: An end of the junction does not agree with germline; a read error may underlie this. This chain joins TRBV7-9 and TRBJ1-2; D gene unclear. The CDR3 is 13 residues long. CDR1 and CDR2 from the germline V gene are SEHNR and FQNEAQ (reference sequence). CDR3: CASSPKDGYKLLF. CDR3 coding DNA: TGTGCCAGCAGCCCCAAGGACGGATACAAGCTTCTTTTC.

This sequence joins TRBV2 and TRBJ2-5, with D unresolved. Germline V gene sequence: CDR1 SNHLY, CDR2 FYNNEI. Between the trimmed V and J ends, which lost 4 bases and 4 bases, there was a span of 10 bases. The CDR3 runs to 13 residues. CDR3 bases: TGTGCCAGCAGTGGGTCAGCCGGAGAGACCCAGTACTTC. Its protein product is CASSGSAGETQYF. Supplemented by reference TRBV2 and TRBJ2-5, the full variable domain reads EPEVTQTPSHQVTQMGQEVILRCVPISNHLYFYWYRQILGQKVEFLVSFYNNEISEKSEIFDDQFSVERPDGSNFTLKIRSTKLEDSAMYFCASSGSAGETQYFGPGTRLLVL.

The chain carries TRBV2 and TRBJ2-7, with D unclear. The CDR3 contains 13 residues. With 3 bases removed from V and 6 bases from J, the gap between germline ends came to 12 bases. Germline V gene data show CDR1 as SNHLY and CDR2 as FYNNEI. The chain's CDR3 is CASSDSLVIEQYF. CDR3 bases: TGTGCCAGCAGTGATAGTTTAGTGATCGAGCAGTACTTC.

The chain couples TRBV7-9 to TRBJ1-1, with D hard to call. This CDR3 is built from 16 residues. Germline CDR1 is SEHNR and CDR2 is FQNEAQ (reference sequence). The V end lost 5 bases, the J end lost 1 base, and 17 bases lay between the germline ends. In nucleotides, the CDR3 is TGTGCCAGCAGCCCTAGATGGGGAGGGCCGAACACTGAAGCTTTCTTT. This encodes CASSPRWGGPNTEAFF.

The V gene is TRBV18, the J gene TRBJ1-6; no clear D. Germline lookup yields CDR1 KGHSH and CDR2 LQKENI. Deletions cut 2 bases from V and 11 bases from J, with 16 bases between. The CDR3 totals 15 residues. In nucleotides, the CDR3 is TGTGCCAGCTCACCAGGCAGAACAATCGTAACACCCCTCCACTTT. Protein product: CASSPGRTIVTPLHF.

The chain carries TRBV19 and TRBJ1-5, with D unresolved. This CDR3 is built from 13 residues. In germline, CDR1 is LNHDA, CDR2 SQIVND (reference sequence). V dropped 3 bases and J dropped 4 bases, with 7 bases sitting between them. This chain's CDR3 is CASSIRPNQPQHF. In DNA form, the CDR3 reads TGTGCCAGTAGTATCAGGCCGAATCAGCCCCAGCATTTT.